These 15 T cell receptor beta chains came from one sample sequenced in a study of a mutant IDH1 vaccine in newly diagnosed glioma. These receptors have no identified antigens. The repertoire was sequenced with immunoSEQ multiplex PCR; TCRdb's copy has only in-frame clones and lacks some. The sample records roughly 86,000 clones, about 81% being singletons. Stated time point: week 47, end of study. Alongside topical imiquimod, each dose of vaccine comprised 300 ug of mutant IDH1 20-mer peptide. The sample consisted of PBMCs, taken from a glioma patient whose treatment included an IDH1 peptide vaccine. These receptors all come from a man in his forties or fifties with glioma.

This clone has more than one count but fewer than ten. The CDR3: CASSTDGQETQYF. The CDR3 DNA is TGTGCCAGTAGCACGGACGGTCAAGAGACCCAGTACTTC. This chain links TRBV19 with TRBJ2-5; D not resolved. The CDR3 sequence is 13 residues long. The germline CDR1 and CDR2 sequences are LNHDA and SQIVND (reference sequence). Between the trimmed V and J ends, which lost 6 bases and 2 bases, there was a span of 10 bases.

This chain joins TRBV7-9 and TRBJ2-3; a weak D match, TRBD2 (5 bases). Germline assignment: CDR1 SEHNR and CDR2 FQNEAQ (reference sequence). This CDR3 is built from 14 residues. Deletions cut 5 bases from V and 3 bases from J, with 12 bases between. CDR3 loop: CASSRTEPTDTQYF. DNA of the CDR3: TGTGCCAGCAGCCGGACTGAGCCTACAGATACGCAGTATTTT.

Here the CDR3 reads CASSRRERGTGELFF. The CDR3 bases are TGTGCCAGCAGCCGTAGGGAAAGGGGAACCGGGGAGCTGTTTTTT. This chain joins TRBV9 and TRBJ2-2; D perhaps matches TRBD1 (5 bases). CDR1 SGDLS and CDR2 YYNGEE come from the germline V gene. The V end lost 4 bases, the J end lost 5 bases, and 15 bases lay between the germline ends. The CDR3 loop spans 15 amino acids.

V gene TRBV7-9 combines with J gene TRBJ2-3; 7 nucleotides agree with TRBD1. The CDR3 totals 16 residues. Germline CDR1 SEHNR, CDR2 FQNEAQ (reference sequence). The V segment lost 3 bases and the J segment 2 bases; nucleotides outside the gene matches: 8. The CDR3 loop is CASSFSDRVVTDTQYF. For the CDR3, the DNA is TGTGCCAGCAGCTTCTCCGACAGGGTAGTCACAGATACGCAGTATTTT.

The chain couples TRBV12-5 to TRBJ1-2; no reliable D call. This CDR3 comprises 12 residues. Germline V gene lookup returns CDR1 LGHNT and CDR2 FRNRAP. The germline V and J ends were trimmed by 2 bases and 7 bases, with 8 bases remaining between them. The DNA of the CDR3 is TGTGCTAGTGGTTTGAAGATACCTGGCTACACCTTC. Translation gives CASGLKIPGYTF. Full variable domain (missing parts from reference TRBV12-5 and TRBJ1-2): DARVTQTPRHKVTEMGQEVTMRCQPILGHNTVFWYRQTMMQGLELLAYFRNRAPLDDSGMPKDRFSAEMPDATLATLKIQPSEPRDSAVYFCASGLKIPGYTFGSGTRLTVV.

The J gene is TRBJ1-2, the V gene TRBV6-5; a weak D match, TRBD1 (5 bases). Between the trimmed V and J ends, which lost 4 bases and 2 bases, there was a span of 8 bases. CDR1 and CDR2 from the germline V gene are MNHEY and SVGAGI. This CDR3 is 13 amino acids long. The CDR3 sequence is CASSLGGNYGYTF. CDR3 DNA sequence: TGTGCCAGCAGTTTGGGGGGAAACTATGGCTACACCTTC.

The V and J genes are TRBV19 and TRBJ1-2; 9 bases align to TRBD1. This CDR3 is 14 amino acids long. Germline V gives CDR1 LNHDA, CDR2 SQIVND (reference sequence). V lost 4 bases to trimming and J lost 3 bases; unmatched junction nucleotides: 3. The CDR3: CASSKGQGYYGYTF. Here the CDR3 DNA reads TGTGCCAGTAGTAAAGGACAGGGGTACTATGGCTACACCTTC.

The chain uses TRBV4-3 and TRBJ2-5, with 10 bases fitting TRBD1. This CDR3 region has 20 residues. Germline assignment: CDR1 LGHNA and CDR2 YSLEER. V dropped 0 bases and J dropped 4; count of bases not matched to a gene: 17. The CDR3: CASSQDFGAGQGWSGETQYF. CDR3 DNA sequence: TGCGCCAGCAGCCAAGATTTTGGGGCGGGACAGGGGTGGAGTGGAGAGACCCAGTACTTC.

The CDR3, as DNA: TGTGCCAGCAGCCTTGAGGGCAAAAACATTCAGTACTTC. Amino acid sequence: CASSLEGKNIQYF. The genes are TRBV5-4 and TRBJ2-4; possible D gene TRBD2, 5 bases. The CDR3 covers 13 residues. CDR1 and CDR2 (germline): SGHNT, YYREEE (reference sequence). The V end was cut by 4 bases, the J end by 3 bases, with 8 bases between.

This chain joins TRBV6-6 and TRBJ1-3; D gene ambiguous. Germline CDR1 and CDR2: MNHNY and SVGAGI (reference sequence). Trimming removed 3 bases at V and 2 bases at J, with 14 bases between. The CDR3 has 16 residues. For the CDR3, the DNA is TGTGCCAGCAGTTATCACAGTCGAAACCCTGGAAACACCATATATTTT. Its protein product is CASSYHSRNPGNTIYF.

This clone was recorded only once. This sequence joins TRBV10-3 and TRBJ2-3; TRBD2 aligns across 7 bases. Germline CDR1 reads ENHRY; CDR2 reads SYGVKD. The CDR3 runs to 14 residues. J was trimmed by 6 bases and V by 5 bases; bases with no gene match: 8. CDR3: CAISRTRSWDTQYF. The CDR3 nucleotides are TGTGCCATCAGTCGGACTAGATCTTGGGATACGCAGTATTTT.

The V gene is TRBV12-5, the J gene TRBJ2-7; perhaps TRBD1 as D (6 bases). Germline V gene sequence: CDR1 LGHNT, CDR2 FRNRAP. CDR3 length: 15 amino acids. Trimming shortened V by 2 bases and J by 2 bases, and 13 bases separated the two germline ends. The CDR3 spells CASGLTGLGPYEQYF. DNA for the CDR3: TGTGCTAGTGGTTTGACAGGGTTGGGGCCCTACGAGCAGTACTTC.

The DNA of the CDR3 is TGTGCCAGCAGTCCGGGACAGGCCCCTTACGAGCAGTACTTC. It translates to CASSPGQAPYEQYF. The chain is built from TRBV27 and TRBJ2-7, with TRBD1 matching 8 bases. CDR1 and CDR2 (germline): MNHEY, SMNVEV (reference sequence). With V trimmed by 5 bases and J by 4 bases, 7 bases remained unmatched. CDR3 size: 14 residues.

The sample holds one count of this clone. This CDR3 reads CSARGGYEQYF. CDR3 sequence (DNA): TGCAGTGCTAGAGGGGGCTACGAGCAGTACTTC. The chain joins TRBV20-1 to TRBJ2-7; D not resolved. Trimming shortened V by 1 base and J by 3 bases, and 4 bases separated the two germline ends. Germline V gene sequence: CDR1 DFQATT, CDR2 SNEGSKA (reference sequence). The CDR3 has 11 residues.

This sequence joins TRBV9 and TRBJ2-7; 7 bases are shared with TRBD1. V trimming: 4 bases; J trimming: 7 bases; junction bases outside the gene matches: 11. Germline CDR1 SGDLS, CDR2 YYNGEE. The CDR3 extends over 14 amino acids. The CDR3 DNA is TGTGCCAGCAGCCCCCAGGGGGTGTCGGGGGAGCAGTACTTC. Translating it yields CASSPQGVSGEQYF.